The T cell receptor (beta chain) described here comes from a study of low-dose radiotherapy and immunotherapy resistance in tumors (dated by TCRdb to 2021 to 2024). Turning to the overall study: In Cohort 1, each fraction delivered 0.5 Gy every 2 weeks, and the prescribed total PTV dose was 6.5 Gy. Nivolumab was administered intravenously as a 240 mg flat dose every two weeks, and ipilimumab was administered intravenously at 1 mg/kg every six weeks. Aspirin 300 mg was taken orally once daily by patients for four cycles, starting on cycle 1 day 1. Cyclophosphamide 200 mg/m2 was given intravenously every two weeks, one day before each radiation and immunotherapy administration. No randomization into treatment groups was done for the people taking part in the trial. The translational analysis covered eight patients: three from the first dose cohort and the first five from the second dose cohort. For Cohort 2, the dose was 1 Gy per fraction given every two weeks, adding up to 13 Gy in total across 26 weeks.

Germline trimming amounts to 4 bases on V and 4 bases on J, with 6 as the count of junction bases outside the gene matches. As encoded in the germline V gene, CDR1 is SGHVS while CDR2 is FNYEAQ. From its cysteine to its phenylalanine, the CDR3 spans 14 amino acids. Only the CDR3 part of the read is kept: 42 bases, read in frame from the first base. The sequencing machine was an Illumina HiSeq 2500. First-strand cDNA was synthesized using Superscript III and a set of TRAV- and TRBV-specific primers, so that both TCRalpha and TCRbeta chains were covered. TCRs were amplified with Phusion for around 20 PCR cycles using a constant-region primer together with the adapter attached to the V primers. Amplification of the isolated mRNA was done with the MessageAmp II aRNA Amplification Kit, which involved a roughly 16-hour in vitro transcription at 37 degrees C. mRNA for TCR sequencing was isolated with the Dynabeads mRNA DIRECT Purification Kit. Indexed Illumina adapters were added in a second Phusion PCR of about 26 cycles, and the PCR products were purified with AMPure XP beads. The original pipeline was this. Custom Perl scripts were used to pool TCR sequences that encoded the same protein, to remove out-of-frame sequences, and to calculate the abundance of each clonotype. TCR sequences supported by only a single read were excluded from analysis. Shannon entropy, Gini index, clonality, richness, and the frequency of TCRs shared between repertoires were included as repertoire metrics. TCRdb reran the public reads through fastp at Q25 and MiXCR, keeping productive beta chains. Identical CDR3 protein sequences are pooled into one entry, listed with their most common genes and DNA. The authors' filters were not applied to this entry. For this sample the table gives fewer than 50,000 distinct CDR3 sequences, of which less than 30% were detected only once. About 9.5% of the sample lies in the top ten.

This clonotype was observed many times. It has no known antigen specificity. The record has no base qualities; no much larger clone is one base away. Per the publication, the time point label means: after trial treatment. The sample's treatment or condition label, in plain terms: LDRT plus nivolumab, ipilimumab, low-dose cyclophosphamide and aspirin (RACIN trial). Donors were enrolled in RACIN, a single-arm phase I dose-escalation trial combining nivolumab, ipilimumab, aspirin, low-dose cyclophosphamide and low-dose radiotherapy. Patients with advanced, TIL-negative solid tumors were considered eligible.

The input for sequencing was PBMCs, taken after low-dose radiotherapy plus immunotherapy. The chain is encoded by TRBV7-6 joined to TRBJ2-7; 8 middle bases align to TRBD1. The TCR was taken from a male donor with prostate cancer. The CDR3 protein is CASSSDRVSYEQYF. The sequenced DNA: TGTGCCAGCAGCTCGGACAGGGTATCGTACGAGCAGTACTTC.